The 28 T cell receptor beta chains reported below all come from one sample, sequenced in a study of CD8 T cells in ankylosing spondylitis. Notes on the study in general: The study identified a TCR beta motif of roughly eight highly homologous variants that appeared characteristic of ankylosing spondylitis blood.

The antigens for these receptors are not known. TCRdb itself ran the 5' RACE reads through MiXCR, one entry per CDR3 protein. The sample lists roughly 700,000 distinct CDR3 sequences; around 20% were seen once. Sample: blood, either unsorted or a sorted T cell fraction (not recorded which). All receptors come from a male donor with ankylosing spondylitis.

This clonotype was counted a few times. The J gene is TRBJ2-1, the V gene TRBV5-4; TRBD2 matches 8 bases. V shed 0 bases, J shed 3 bases, and the junction held 20 bases outside the gene matches. CDR3 length: 21 residues. Germline V gene data show CDR1 as SGHNT and CDR2 as YYREEE (reference sequence). CDR3 bases: TGTGCCAGCAGCTTGGGTTTAGGCCAAAGAATCGGGACTAGAAACTACAATGAGCAGTTCTTC. It encodes CASSLGLGQRIGTRNYNEQFF.

The table lists this clonotype with a few counts. This chain links TRBV28 with TRBJ2-7; D gene uncertain. The CDR3 covers 14 residues. CDR1 is MDHEN and CDR2 is SYDVKM in the germline V gene. V was clipped by 6 bases and J by 2 bases, with 14 bases between them. CDR3 in amino acids: CASSAELGTYEQYF. The CDR3 bases are TGTGCCAGCAGCGCGGAGTTGGGTACCTACGAGCAGTACTTC.

This chain links TRBV7-3 with TRBJ2-2, with TRBD2 matching 8 bases. Germline CDR1 reads SGHTA; CDR2 reads FQGTGA. CDR3 size: 13 residues. Trimming took 6 bases from V and 8 from J; bases not matched to a gene: 5. CDR3 in DNA: TGTGCCAGCAGACTAGCGGAAAAGGGGGAGCTGTTTTTT. Its protein is CASRLAEKGELFF.

This clonotype has just a few counts. This chain joins TRBV7-6 and TRBJ2-1, with D maybe TRBD2 (5 bases). V lost 0 bases and J 6 bases, leaving 15 bases between the germline ends. The CDR3 extends over 16 amino acids. The V gene's germline CDR1 is SGHVS and CDR2 FNYEAQ. The CDR3: CASSLAGRSLGNEQFF. CDR3 in DNA: TGTGCCAGCAGCTTAGCTGGGAGAAGTCTAGGCAATGAGCAGTTCTTC.

This clonotype appeared a few times. The CDR3 region is CASSTGQLTGELFF. CDR3 nucleotides: TGTGCCAGCAGTACGGGACAGCTCACCGGGGAGCTGTTTTTT. The genes are TRBV12-3 or TRBV12-4 and TRBJ2-2, with TRBD1 identical over 7 bases. CDR3 length equals 14 residues. The V gene end was trimmed by 5 bases and the J gene end by 4 bases; junction bases not matched to a gene: 4.

This clonotype has at least ten counts. V usage is TRBV28 and J usage is TRBJ2-5; the match to TRBD2 covers 8 bases. The V segment lost 3 bases and the J segment 4 bases; nucleotides outside the gene matches: 13. There are 17 residues in the CDR3. Germline values: CDR1 MDHEN, CDR2 SYDVKM. In DNA form, the CDR3 reads TGTGCCAGCAGTTTGGCCCCCTTTAGGCTAGCGGGAGAGACCCAGTACTTC. This encodes CASSLAPFRLAGETQYF.

The chain couples TRBV7-8 to TRBJ2-2, with a possible D match to TRBD2 (5 bases). CDR1 is SGHVS and CDR2 is FQNEAQ in the germline V gene. With 5 bases removed from V and 3 bases from J, the gap between germline ends came to 16 bases. This CDR3 contains 16 residues. CDR3 protein: CASSPMTTTYTGELFF. The CDR3 bases are TGTGCCAGCAGCCCGATGACTACGACCTACACCGGGGAGCTGTTTTTT.

The V and J genes are TRBV7-2 and TRBJ1-6; 7 bases are shared with TRBD1. Germline CDR1 and CDR2: SGHTA and FQGNSA. The CDR3 spans 14 residues. J lost 10 bases, V lost 2 bases, and 5 bases had no gene match. The CDR3 is CASSLNPRGSPLHF. As DNA, the CDR3 is TGTGCCAGCAGCTTAAATCCCAGGGGGTCACCCCTCCACTTT.

This clonotype was recorded a few times. Germline is not matched at one junction end, which may reflect a read error. The rearrangement joins TRBV3-1 to TRBJ1-2; no reliable D call. In germline, CDR1 is LGHDT, CDR2 YNNKEL (reference sequence). The CDR3 consists of 15 residues. DNA of the CDR3: TGTGCCAGCAGCCAAGATTACGCAGGTAACCATGGCTACACCTTC. Its protein is CASSQDYAGNHGYTF.

Here the CDR3 reads CSVPTSGITDTQYF. In nucleotides, the CDR3 is TGCAGTGTCCCGACTAGCGGGATCACAGATACGCAGTATTTT. The chain carries TRBV20-1 and TRBJ2-3; 11 bases line up with TRBD2. The CDR3 contains 14 residues. Germline V gene sequence: CDR1 DFQATT, CDR2 SNEGSKA (reference sequence). The V and J ends lost 7 bases and 2 bases, in that order; junction bases with no gene match: 5.

The CDR3 is CASGSDRVVNTEAFF. CDR3 bases: TGTGCCAGCGGCTCAGACAGGGTCGTAAACACTGAAGCTTTCTTT. The J gene is TRBJ1-1, the V gene TRBV12-3 or TRBV12-4, with 7 bases aligning to TRBD1. CDR3 length: 15 amino acids. After removal of 8 bases from V and 2 bases from J, the junction contained 11 bases not matched to a gene.

The chain is built from TRBV3-1 and TRBJ1-1; TRBD1 might be the D (5 bases). V lost 1 base and J 5 bases, leaving 14 bases between the germline ends. The CDR3 has 15 amino acids. CDR1 is LGHDT, CDR2 YNNKEL, per germline (reference sequence). The CDR3 DNA is TGTGCCAGCAGCCAAGCTACTGGGGGAGGAACTGAAGCTTTCTTT. Residues: CASSQATGGGTEAFF.

This chain links TRBV2 with TRBJ2-1; D not resolved. The CDR3 consists of 13 residues. Trimming cost V 0 bases and J 2 bases, with 2 bases left between them. The germline V gene has CDR1 SNHLY and CDR2 FYNNEI. CDR3 bases: TGTGCCAGCAGTGAAGCCCCCTACAATGAGCAGTTCTTC. This gives the protein CASSEAPYNEQFF.

This clonotype occurred a few times. This chain links TRBV25-1 with TRBJ1-1; D gene unclear. The CDR3 loop spans 16 amino acids. Trimming cost V 4 bases and J 5 bases, with 20 bases left between them. Germline loops: CDR1 MGHDK, CDR2 SYGVNS. This CDR3 is CASSVGGPLSGTEAFF. The CDR3 DNA reads TGTGCCAGCAGTGTGGGAGGCCCACTATCGGGAACTGAAGCTTTCTTT.

This chain connects TRBV3-1 to TRBJ2-7, with 8 bases that match TRBD1. This CDR3 contains 15 residues. Germline values: CDR1 LGHDT, CDR2 YNNKEL (reference sequence). V lost 2 bases, J lost 5 bases, and 8 bases stayed unmatched. This CDR3 is CASSQYSAGGDEQYF. The CDR3 DNA sequence: TGTGCCAGCAGCCAATACTCGGCAGGGGGCGACGAGCAGTACTTC.

Only a few counts were recorded for this clonotype. The chain joins TRBV3-1 to TRBJ1-6, with TRBD1 matching over 7 bases. J gave up 8 bases and V 4 bases, and 8 bases lay outside the gene matches. The CDR3 loop spans 15 amino acids. Germline V gene sequence: CDR1 LGHDT, CDR2 YNNKEL (reference sequence). The CDR3 here is CASSPRQGFDSPLHF. The CDR3 DNA is TGTGCCAGCAGCCCCCGACAGGGATTTGATTCACCCCTCCACTTT. The variable domain in full, completed from reference TRBV3-1 and TRBJ1-6, reads DTAVSQTPKYLVTQMGNDKSIKCEQNLGHDTMYWYKQDSKKFLKIMFSYNNKELIINETVPNRFSPKSPDKAHLNLHINSLELGDSAVYFCASSPRQGFDSPLHFGNGTRLTVT.

This clonotype was seen only a few times. The V call is TRBV5-1, the J call TRBJ2-2; 10 bases are shared with TRBD1. V gave up 9 bases and J gave up 3 bases; unmatched junction bases: 11. Germline assignment: CDR1 SGHRS and CDR2 YFSETQ. There are 16 residues in the CDR3. CDR3 region: CATTTGTGDYTGELFF. In nucleotides, the CDR3 is TGCGCCACCACCACCGGGACAGGGGACTACACCGGGGAGCTGTTTTTT.

This clonotype was recorded a few times. The rearrangement uses TRBV3-1 and TRBJ1-2, with a tentative D call TRBD1 (6 bases). CDR1 and CDR2 (germline): LGHDT, YNNKEL (reference sequence). The CDR3 length is 15 residues. V lost 1 base, J lost 3 bases, and 12 bases lay in between. The CDR3 here is CASSQVDRWDYGYTF. CDR3 nucleotides: TGTGCCAGCAGCCAAGTCGACAGGTGGGACTATGGCTACACCTTC.

This clonotype has a handful of counts. J is TRBJ1-2 and V is TRBV29-1; 10 bases are shared with TRBD1. This CDR3 spans 13 amino acids. After removal of 4 bases from V and 5 bases from J, the junction contained 4 bases not matched to a gene. Per the germline V gene, CDR1 is SQVTM and CDR2 is ANQGSEA. DNA of the CDR3: TGCAGCGTTGCAGGACAGGGGGGGTATGGCTACACCTTC. Translating it yields CSVAGQGGYGYTF.

This rearrangement joins TRBV2 to TRBJ2-7; D not resolved. The CDR3 is made up of 11 amino acids. V was trimmed by 3 bases and J by 5 bases, leaving 5 bases between them. Per the germline V gene, CDR1 is SNHLY and CDR2 is FYNNEI. CDR3 region: CASSDRDEQYF. As DNA, the CDR3 is TGTGCCAGCAGTGACCGCGACGAGCAGTACTTC.

This clonotype showed up just a few times. The gene calls are TRBV25-1 and TRBJ1-1; D ambiguous. CDR1 and CDR2 from the germline V gene are MGHDK and SYGVNS. The CDR3 is made up of 12 amino acids. Trimming cost V 9 bases and J 8 bases, with 16 bases left between them. CDR3 in amino acids: CASQAGWGEAFF. CDR3 DNA sequence: TGTGCCAGTCAAGCGGGGTGGGGAGAAGCTTTCTTT.

This clonotype was seen repeatedly, ten times or more. This rearrangement joins TRBV12-3 or TRBV12-4 to TRBJ2-3; D is uncertain. The CDR3 spans 12 residues. The ends were cut back, 7 bases at V and 8 bases at J, with 13 bases in the middle. CDR3: CASTRGVRTQYF. CDR3 DNA sequence: TGTGCCAGCACCAGAGGCGTCCGTACGCAGTATTTT.

The chain is built from TRBV7-2 and TRBJ2-2, with a possible D match to TRBD2 (6 bases). CDR1 SGHTA and CDR2 FQGNSA come from the germline V gene. Trimming removed 5 bases at V and 3 bases at J, with 16 bases between. The CDR3 is made up of 16 amino acids. The CDR3 is CASSHPKLAHTGELFF. In DNA form, the CDR3 reads TGTGCCAGCAGCCACCCCAAACTAGCCCACACCGGGGAGCTGTTTTTT.

The chain recombines TRBV2 with TRBJ2-4; 11 nucleotides agree with TRBD2. Germline CDR1 reads SNHLY; CDR2 reads FYNNEI. CDR3 length equals 15 residues. V was clipped by 8 bases and J by 5 bases; unmatched bases: 8. DNA of the CDR3: TGTGCCAGCGCCGGGCCACTAGCGGGGGAAAACATTCAGTACTTC. Amino acid sequence: CASAGPLAGENIQYF.

The CDR3 spells CASRKHGTSYEQYF. CDR3 coding DNA: TGTGCCAGCAGGAAACATGGGACTTCCTACGAGCAGTACTTC. V is TRBV7-9 and J is TRBJ2-7; a weak D match, TRBD2 (6 bases). CDR3 length equals 14 residues. The germline CDR1 and CDR2 sequences are SEHNR and FQNEAQ (reference sequence). Trimming removed 6 bases at V and 1 base at J, with 13 bases between.

The genes are TRBV6-2 or TRBV6-3 and TRBJ2-7; D remains unclear. Germline V lookup: CDR1 MNHEY, CDR2 SVGEGT. The CDR3 sequence is 16 residues long. Trimming pared 6 bases from V and 0 bases from J, leaving 18 bases between. For the CDR3, the DNA is TGTGCCAGCAGCATTAAACAGATCCTCAGCTCCTACGAGCAGTACTTC. Its protein is CASSIKQILSSYEQYF.

In this sample, this clonotype turned up many times. Here the CDR3 reads CAISESAVDQPQHF. For the CDR3, the DNA is TGTGCCATCAGTGAGTCTGCGGTTGATCAGCCCCAGCATTTT. This chain uses TRBV10-3 with TRBJ1-5; D call uncertain. CDR1 and CDR2 from the germline V gene are ENHRY and SYGVKD. This CDR3 has 14 residues. With 0 bases removed from V and 5 bases from J, the gap between germline ends came to 8 bases.

A few counts support this clonotype. In DNA form, the CDR3 reads TGTGCCACCAGTGACCCGGACTCCTATGGCTACACCTTC. Protein: CATSDPDSYGYTF. The chain recombines TRBV24-1 with TRBJ1-2, with no clear D. Trimming shortened V by 4 bases and J by 4 bases, and 9 bases separated the two germline ends. The V gene's germline CDR1 is KGHDR and CDR2 SFDVKD. This CDR3 has 13 amino acids.